Listed below are T cell receptor beta chains from one sample, sequenced in a study of blood T cells in healthy people across ages. TCRdb analysed the 5' RACE reads with MiXCR anew, one entry per CDR3 protein. The sample yields around 990,000 distinct CDR3 sequences, around two fifths seen once. Sequences were obtained from blood. Source of these receptors: a man aged 18 to 29 in good health. The CDR3 runs from the conserved cysteine through the conserved F or W. The D gene is left open where the match is weak. Clone size appears in some rows only: once, few, many, or a class for an expanded clone.

J: TRBJ1-1; D: TRBD1; V: TRBV7-2; size: few; CDR3: CASSYPDRGNTEAFF; DNA: TGTGCCAGCAGCTACCCGGACAGGGGGAACACTGAAGCTTTCTTT
J: TRBJ1-5; D: .; V: TRBV7-2; size: .; CDR3: CASSLSSRNQPQHF; DNA: TGTGCCAGCAGCTTAAGTTCACGGAATCAGCCCCAGCATTTT
J: TRBJ1-1; D: .; V: TRBV6-5; size: .; CDR3: CASSYSFEANTEAFF; DNA: TGTGCCAGCAGTTACTCTTTCGAGGCGAACACTGAAGCTTTCTTT
J: TRBJ1-1; D: .; V: TRBV28; size: .; CDR3: CASRPEQWSTEAFF; DNA: TGTGCCAGCAGACCCGAACAGTGGAGCACTGAAGCTTTCTTT
J: TRBJ1-2; D: .; V: TRBV6-5; size: few; CDR3: CASSYSLKGGYTF; DNA: TGTGCCAGCAGTTACTCTTTAAAGGGTGGCTACACCTTC
J: TRBJ1-5; D: .; V: TRBV20-1; size: few; CDR3: CSARVLNQPQHF; DNA: TGCAGTGCTCGCGTCCTAAATCAGCCCCAGCATTTT
J: TRBJ2-5; D: TRBD2; V: TRBV30; size: .; CDR3: CAWSVQAGQETQYF; DNA: TGTGCCTGGAGTGTACAAGCGGGGCAAGAGACCCAGTACTTC
J: TRBJ1-2; D: TRBD1; V: TRBV7-2; size: many; CDR3: CASSETGGAYGYTF; DNA: TGTGCCAGCAGCGAGACAGGGGGCGCGTATGGCTACACCTTC
J: TRBJ2-3; D: .; V: TRBV25-1; size: many; CDR3: CASSEGSTDTQYF; DNA: TGTGCCAGCAGTGAAGGGTCCACAGATACGCAGTATTTT
J: TRBJ2-1; D: TRBD2; V: TRBV12-3/TRBV12-4; size: .; CDR3: CASGPTSGAYNEQFF; DNA: TGTGCCAGCGGACCGACTAGCGGGGCGTACAATGAGCAGTTCTTC
J: TRBJ2-7; D: TRBD1; V: TRBV7-9; size: .; CDR3: CASSHQGGAGSYEQYF; DNA: TGTGCCAGCAGCCACCAAGGGGGCGCAGGGTCCTACGAGCAGTACTTC
J: TRBJ2-7; D: .; V: TRBV10-3; size: many; CDR3: CAISEIMSGREFDEQYF; DNA: TGTGCCATCAGTGAAATTATGTCGGGCAGGGAATTTGACGAGCAGTACTTC
J: TRBJ2-1; D: .; V: TRBV9; size: .; CDR3: CASSVAGSRGDEQFF; DNA: TGTGCCAGCAGCGTAGCGGGTAGCCGAGGCGATGAGCAGTTCTTC
J: TRBJ2-1; D: TRBD2; V: TRBV7-8; size: few; CDR3: CASSLLSFSGGDNEQFF; DNA: TGTGCCAGCAGCTTATTAAGTTTTAGCGGGGGGGACAATGAGCAGTTCTTC
J: TRBJ1-3; D: .; V: TRBV15; size: few; CDR3: CATSTDLRDTIYF; DNA: TGTGCCACCAGCACCGATCTGCGAGACACCATATATTTT
J: TRBJ2-7; D: TRBD2; V: TRBV12-3/TRBV12-4; size: .; CDR3: CTSSLGRAGAPEQYF; DNA: TGTACCAGCAGTTTAGGCAGGGCGGGAGCTCCCGAGCAGTACTTC
J: TRBJ1-2; D: .; V: TRBV6-5; size: few; CDR3: CASSYYPEGRRDGYTF; DNA: TGTGCCAGCAGTTACTATCCAGAAGGGAGGAGAGATGGCTACACCTTC
J: TRBJ1-3; D: .; V: TRBV12-3/TRBV12-4; size: .; CDR3: CASSFGAGATSGNTIYF; DNA: TGTGCCAGCAGTTTCGGGGCAGGGGCTACCTCTGGAAACACCATATATTTT
J: TRBJ2-1; D: .; V: TRBV20-1; size: few; CDR3: CSAGEVMGAGNEQFF; DNA: TGCAGTGCCGGTGAAGTTATGGGGGCTGGCAATGAGCAGTTCTTC
J: TRBJ1-1; D: .; V: TRBV7-2; size: few; CDR3: CASSIIDIPTVTEAFF; DNA: TGTGCCAGCAGCATTATCGACATACCAACCGTGACTGAAGCTTTCTTT
J: TRBJ2-7; D: TRBD1; V: TRBV11-2; size: few; CDR3: CASSPGTDVNPYEQYF; DNA: TGTGCCAGCAGCCCGGGGACAGACGTGAATCCCTACGAGCAGTACTTC
J: TRBJ1-1; D: .; V: TRBV6-2/TRBV6-3; size: .; CDR3: CASTSAGSEAFF; DNA: TGTGCCAGCACCTCTGCGGGCTCTGAAGCTTTCTTT